A selection of T cell receptor beta chains follows, all from one sample in a study of sequential checkpoint blockade in melanoma. The table came from immunoSEQ multiplex PCR; TCRdb's copy has only in-frame clones and leaves some out. The table records about 40,000 clones, just under 85% of them present only once. The input for sequencing was CD8+ T cells sorted from blood (inferred from file names), taken from a patient given nivolumab and ipilimumab in sequence. Source of these receptors: a human donor with melanoma. Each CDR3 is given with its conserved first and last residue. D genes are given only for firm matches. Size values are once, few and many counts, or a class for expanded clones, and some rows have none.

TRBD2	few	TRBV6-1	15	TRBJ2-1	CASTQTSGGAYEQFF	TGTGCCAGCACCCAGACTAGCGGGGGGGCGTATGAGCAGTTCTTC
TRBD2	-	TRBV9	15	TRBJ2-3	CASSDRTSGTDTQYF	TGTGCCAGCAGCGACAGGACTAGCGGCACAGATACGCAGTATTTT
-	-	TRBV5-4	15	TRBJ1-4	CASSLRGERDEKLFF	TGTGCCAGCAGCTTGCGGGGGGAACGGGATGAAAAACTGTTTTTT
-	-	TRBV5-8	14	TRBJ1-1	CASSLSGEGTEAFF	TGTGCCAGCAGCTTGAGCGGGGAGGGCACTGAAGCTTTCTTT
-	-	TRBV2	13	TRBJ2-3	CASDWGGTDTQYF	TGTGCCAGCGATTGGGGGGGCACAGATACGCAGTATTTT
-	-	TRBV11-1	13	TRBJ1-1	CASSLDDYTEAFF	TGTGCCAGCAGCTTAGATGACTACACTGAAGCTTTCTTT
-	-	TRBV7-2	16	TRBJ2-1	CASSLEDLSSYNEQFF	TGTGCCAGCAGCTTAGAGGACTTGAGCTCCTACAATGAGCAGTTCTTC
TRBD1	-	TRBV19	13	TRBJ1-1	CASSSGGFTEAFF	TGTGCCAGTAGTTCAGGGGGGTTCACTGAAGCTTTCTTT
TRBD2	-	TRBV9	16	TRBJ2-3	CASSVLAGGAGDTQYF	TGTGCCAGCAGCGTGCTAGCGGGGGGCGCGGGGGATACGCAGTATTTT
TRBD2	-	TRBV27	14	TRBJ2-5	CASSTAGPGGEQYF	TGTGCCAGCAGTACCGCGGGCCCGGGGGGTGAGCAGTACTTC
TRBD1	-	TRBV6-6	15	TRBJ1-4	CASKVRQGADEKLFF	TGTGCCAGCAAAGTACGCCAGGGGGCGGATGAAAAACTGTTTTTT
-	-	TRBV5-4	12	TRBJ1-2	CASSLIGGGYTF	TGTGCCAGCAGCTTGATAGGGGGTGGCTACACCTTC
TRBD1	-	TRBV27	14	TRBJ2-7	CASSVGTAAYEQYF	TGTGCCAGCAGCGTTGGGACAGCAGCCTACGAGCAGTACTTC
-	-	TRBV4-1	15	TRBJ2-7	CASSQGRQDSYEQYF	TGCGCCAGCAGCCAAGGCAGGCAGGATTCCTACGAGCAGTACTTC
TRBD1	-	TRBV29-1	14	TRBJ2-7	CSVESSDRSYEQYF	TGCAGCGTTGAATCCTCGGACAGGTCCTACGAGCAGTACTTC
-	-	TRBV29-1	14	TRBJ2-1	CSVEAGALDNEQFF	TGCAGCGTTGAAGCAGGGGCACTAGACAATGAGCAGTTCTTC
-	-	TRBV15	13	TRBJ2-7	CATSRETSPEQYF	TGTGCCACCAGCAGAGAGACTAGTCCCGAGCAGTACTTC
-	-	TRBV13	16	TRBJ2-3	CASSLGEPQGTDTQYF	TGTGCCAGCAGCTTGGGCGAGCCGCAGGGGACAGATACGCAGTATTTT
TRBD1	-	TRBV10-2	14	TRBJ1-1	CASRVPTGGTEAFF	TGCGCCAGCAGAGTACCGACAGGGGGGACTGAAGCTTTCTTT
-	once	TRBV4-2	14	TRBJ2-7	CASSQVGDSYEQYF	TGTGCCAGCAGCCAAGTAGGGGACTCCTACGAGCAGTACTTC
-	-	TRBV30	14	TRBJ1-1	CASDSPRGYTEAFF	TGTGCCTCGGACTCCCCGAGGGGGTACACTGAAGCTTTCTTT
TRBD2	-	TRBV7-2	17	TRBJ2-1	CASSSALRAGVHNEQFF	TGTGCCAGCAGCTCCGCCCTTAGAGCGGGGGTCCACAATGAGCAGTTCTTC
-	-	TRBV29-1	13	TRBJ2-7	CSVETDISYEQYF	TGCAGCGTAGAGACGGACATCTCCTACGAGCAGTACTTC
-	-	TRBV27	16	TRBJ2-7	CASAYGFQGRLSEQYF	TGTGCCAGCGCCTACGGGTTCCAGGGTAGATTGAGCGAGCAGTACTTC
TRBD2	-	TRBV13	15	TRBJ2-3	CASSIKREGRDTQYF	TGTGCCAGCAGCATTAAGCGGGAGGGTCGAGATACGCAGTATTTT
-	-	TRBV9	13	TRBJ2-7	CASSGGQSYEQYF	TGTGCCAGCAGCGGCGGTCAATCCTACGAGCAGTACTTC
-	-	TRBV27	15	TRBJ1-4	CASSRGLATNEKLFF	TGTGCCAGCAGTCGGGGGTTAGCAACTAATGAAAAACTGTTTTTT
-	-	TRBV6-6	14	TRBJ2-3	CASSYVRVADTQYF	TGTGCCAGCAGTTACGTGAGGGTAGCGGATACGCAGTATTTT
-	-	TRBV6-5	13	TRBJ1-2	CASSYGANYGYTF	TGTGCCAGCAGTTACGGAGCTAACTATGGCTACACCTTC
TRBD2	-	TRBV5-1	15	TRBJ2-1	CASTPGTSSYNEQFF	TGCGCCAGCACCCCAGGGACTAGCTCCTACAATGAGCAGTTCTTC
TRBD1	-	TRBV5-1	15	TRBJ2-1	CASSPGTGGTDEQFF	TGCGCCAGCAGTCCCGGGACAGGGGGCACAGATGAGCAGTTCTTC
-	-	TRBV4-2	12	TRBJ1-1	CASSQDLLEAFF	TGTGCCAGCAGCCAAGATCTCCTCGAAGCTTTCTTT
-	-	TRBV6-5	15	TRBJ1-4	CASSASSATNEKLFF	TGTGCCAGCAGTGCCTCTTCGGCAACTAATGAAAAACTGTTTTTT
-	few	TRBV21-1	14	TRBJ1-1	CASSSRVGDTEAFF	TGTGCCAGCAGCAGCAGGGTTGGCGACACTGAAGCTTTCTTT
-	-	TRBV7-9	14	TRBJ1-3	CASSLTGSGNTIYF	TGTGCCAGCAGTCTGACAGGCTCTGGAAACACCATATATTTT
TRBD1	once	TRBV5-4	15	TRBJ1-1	CASNDRGQGRTEAFF	TGTGCCAGCAACGACAGGGGCCAAGGGCGTACTGAAGCTTTCTTT
-	-	TRBV10-1	14	TRBJ2-2	CASSDRGNTGELFF	TGCGCCAGCAGTGACCGAGGGAACACCGGGGAGCTGTTTTTT
TRBD2	-	TRBV27	17	TRBJ2-7	CASSWVGSGSGNYEQYF	TGTGCCAGCAGCTGGGTGGGAAGCGGGAGTGGCAACTACGAGCAGTACTTC
-	-	TRBV4-1	18	TRBJ1-1	CASSQDLTAGVMNTEAFF	TGCGCCAGCAGCCAAGATCTTACGGCAGGGGTCATGAACACTGAAGCTTTCTTT
-	-	TRBV4-1	15	TRBJ1-6	CASSQDTSYNSPLHF	TGCGCCAGCAGCCAAGACACTTCCTATAATTCACCCCTCCACTTT
TRBD1	-	TRBV5-1	14	TRBJ2-7	CASSLGQGADEQYF	TGCGCCAGCAGCTTGGGACAGGGGGCCGACGAGCAGTACTTC
-	-	TRBV7-2	14	TRBJ1-1	CASSETGPSTEAFF	TGTGCCAGCAGCGAAACAGGACCGAGCACTGAAGCTTTCTTT
TRBD1	medium-sized	TRBV28	17	TRBJ1-1	CASSLILPGQGSAEAFF	TGTGCCAGCAGTTTAATTCTTCCGGGACAGGGAAGCGCTGAAGCTTTCTTT